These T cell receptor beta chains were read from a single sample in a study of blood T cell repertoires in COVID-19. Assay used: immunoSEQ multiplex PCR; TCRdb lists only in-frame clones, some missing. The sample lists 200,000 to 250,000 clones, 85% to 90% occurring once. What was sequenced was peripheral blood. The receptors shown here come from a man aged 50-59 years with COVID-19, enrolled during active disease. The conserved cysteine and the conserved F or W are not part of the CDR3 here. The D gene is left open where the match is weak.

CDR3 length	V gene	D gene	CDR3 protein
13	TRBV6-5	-	ASSYSDVQSAEQY
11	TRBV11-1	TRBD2	ASGRSGSGTQY
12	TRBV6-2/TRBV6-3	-	ASSYEAGNQPQH
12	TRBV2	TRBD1	ASRATGVNQPQH
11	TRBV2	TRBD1	ASSLGQGDGYT
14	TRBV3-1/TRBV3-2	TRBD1	ASSQDEGATNEKLF
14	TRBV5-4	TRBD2	ASSNSGGAVFREQF
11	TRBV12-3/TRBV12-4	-	ASSLGAQETQY
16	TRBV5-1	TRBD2	ASSLETSGSIGTDTQY
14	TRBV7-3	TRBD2	ASSLSSGLAGGTQY
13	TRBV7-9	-	ASSVGQLLYNEQF
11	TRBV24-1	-	ATSGGLPDTQY
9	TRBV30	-	AWSFSNGYT
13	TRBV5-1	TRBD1	ASSSTGVPDTEAF
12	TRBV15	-	ATSLPGIRDGYT
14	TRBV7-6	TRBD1	ASSPIVARGGNTIY
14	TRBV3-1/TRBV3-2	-	ASSQDVGSYNSPLH
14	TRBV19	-	ASSLRGGTSYNEQF
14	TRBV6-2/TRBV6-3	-	ASSTPAASSYNEQF
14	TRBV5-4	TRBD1	ASSGAGRGYGETQY
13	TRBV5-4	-	ASSLGSGIAQTQY
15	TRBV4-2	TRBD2	ASSQEVTSANTDTQY
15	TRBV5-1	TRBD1	ASSLEGTGSYNSPLH
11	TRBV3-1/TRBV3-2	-	ASSQDNGLRLF
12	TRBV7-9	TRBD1	ASSSSPQGDKQY
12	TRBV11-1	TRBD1	ASSSDRANSPLH
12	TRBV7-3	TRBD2	ASSTSGSENEQF
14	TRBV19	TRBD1	ASSIARGQGGYGYT
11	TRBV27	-	ASSARSGETQY
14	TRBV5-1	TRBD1	ASSLDPGQGREKLF
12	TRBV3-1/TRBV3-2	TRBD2	ASSQVLASETQY
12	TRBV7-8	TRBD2	ASSRALAAYEQY
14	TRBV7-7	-	ASSPRGGTNRETQY
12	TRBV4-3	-	ASSQGNTGSEAF
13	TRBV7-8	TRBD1	ASSFGQGALEKLF
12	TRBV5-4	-	ASSKRDNGNTIY
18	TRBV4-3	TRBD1	ASSQDLRQGTSTWDTEAF
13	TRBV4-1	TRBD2	ASSQGRGGVYEQY
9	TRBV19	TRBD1	ATRDRGELF
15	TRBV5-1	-	ASSSNRDPHPDNEQF
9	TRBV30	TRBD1	AWLDRAGYT
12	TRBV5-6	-	ASGPGALDTEAF
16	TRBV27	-	ASSPPRFGTLTNYGYT
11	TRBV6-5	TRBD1	ASSKTGSHEQY
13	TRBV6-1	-	ASSEWTAFNQPQH
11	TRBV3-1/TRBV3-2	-	ASSKSGAETQY
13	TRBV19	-	ASSIGAGANYGYT
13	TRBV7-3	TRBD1	ASSATGTGGNTIY
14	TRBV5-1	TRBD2	ASSFSPGLEGNEQF
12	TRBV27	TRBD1	ASSPLARGKGYT
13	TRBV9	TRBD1	ASSVGQGWTQPQH
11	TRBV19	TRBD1	ASSMGTDEKLF
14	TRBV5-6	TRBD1	ASSFPRDSYQDTQY
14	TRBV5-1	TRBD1	ASSFSGQATNEKLF
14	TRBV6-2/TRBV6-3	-	ASSYSSGGRNQPQH
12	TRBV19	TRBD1	ASSSGTGTHGYT
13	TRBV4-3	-	ASSRTQGSNQPQH
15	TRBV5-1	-	ASSPGNTVLGSYEQY
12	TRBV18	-	ASSPNRGGYEQY
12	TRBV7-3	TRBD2	ASSPLAGAHTQY